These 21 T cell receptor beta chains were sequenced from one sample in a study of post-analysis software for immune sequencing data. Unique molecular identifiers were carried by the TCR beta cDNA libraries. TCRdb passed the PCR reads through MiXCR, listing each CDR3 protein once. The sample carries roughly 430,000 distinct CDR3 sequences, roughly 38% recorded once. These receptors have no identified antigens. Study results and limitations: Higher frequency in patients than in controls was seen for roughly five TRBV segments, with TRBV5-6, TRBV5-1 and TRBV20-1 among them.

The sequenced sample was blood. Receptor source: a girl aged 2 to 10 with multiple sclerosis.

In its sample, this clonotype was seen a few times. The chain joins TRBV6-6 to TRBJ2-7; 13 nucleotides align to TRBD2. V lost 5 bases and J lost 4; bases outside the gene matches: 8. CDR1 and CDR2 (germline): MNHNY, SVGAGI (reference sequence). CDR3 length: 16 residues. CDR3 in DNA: TGTGCCAGCAGTCACGGGGGGACTAGCGGGGTTTACGAGCAGTACTTC. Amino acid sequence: CASSHGGTSGVYEQYF.

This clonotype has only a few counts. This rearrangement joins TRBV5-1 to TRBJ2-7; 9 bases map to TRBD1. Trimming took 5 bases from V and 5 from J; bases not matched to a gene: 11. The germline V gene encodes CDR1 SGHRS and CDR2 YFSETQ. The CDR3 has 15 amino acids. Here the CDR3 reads CASSSPGQGSHEQYF. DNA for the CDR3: TGCGCCAGCAGTTCGCCGGGACAGGGAAGCCACGAGCAGTACTTC.

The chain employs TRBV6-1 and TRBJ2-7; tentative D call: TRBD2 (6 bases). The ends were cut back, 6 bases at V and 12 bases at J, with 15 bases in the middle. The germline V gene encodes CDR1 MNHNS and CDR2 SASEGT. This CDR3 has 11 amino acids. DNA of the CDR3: TGTGCCAGCAGGGAGGGAACATTCTTGTACTTC. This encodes CASREGTFLYF.

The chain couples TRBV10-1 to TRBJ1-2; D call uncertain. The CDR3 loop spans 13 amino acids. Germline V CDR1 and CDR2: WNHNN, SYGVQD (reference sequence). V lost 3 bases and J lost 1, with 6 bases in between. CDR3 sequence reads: CASSEEVNYGYTF. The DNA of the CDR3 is TGCGCCAGCAGTGAAGAGGTTAACTATGGCTACACCTTC.

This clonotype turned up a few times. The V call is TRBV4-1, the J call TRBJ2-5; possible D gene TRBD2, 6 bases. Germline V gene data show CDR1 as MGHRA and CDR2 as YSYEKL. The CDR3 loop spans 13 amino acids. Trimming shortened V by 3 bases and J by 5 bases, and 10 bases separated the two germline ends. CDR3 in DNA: TGCGCCAGCAGCCATTTCCGGGGGGAGACCCAGTACTTC. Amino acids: CASSHFRGETQYF.

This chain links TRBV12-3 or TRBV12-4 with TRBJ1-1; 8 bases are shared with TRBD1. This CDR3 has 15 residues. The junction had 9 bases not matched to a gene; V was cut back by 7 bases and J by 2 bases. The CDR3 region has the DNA TGTGCCAGCAACTCAGCAGGGGGCCTAAACACTGAAGCTTTCTTT. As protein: CASNSAGGLNTEAFF.

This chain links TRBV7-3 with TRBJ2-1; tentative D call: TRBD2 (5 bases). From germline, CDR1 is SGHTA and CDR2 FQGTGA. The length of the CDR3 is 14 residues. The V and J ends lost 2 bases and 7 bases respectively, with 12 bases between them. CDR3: CASSLLGSVNEQFF. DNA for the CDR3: TGTGCCAGCAGCTTATTAGGGAGCGTTAATGAGCAGTTCTTC.

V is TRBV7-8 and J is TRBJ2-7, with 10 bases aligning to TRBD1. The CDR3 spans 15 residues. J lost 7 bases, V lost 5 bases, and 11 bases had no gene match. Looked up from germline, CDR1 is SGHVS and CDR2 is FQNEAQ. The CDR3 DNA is TGTGCCAGCAGCCCGCTCGGACAGGGGGTAGTAGAGCAGTACTTC. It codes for CASSPLGQGVVEQYF.

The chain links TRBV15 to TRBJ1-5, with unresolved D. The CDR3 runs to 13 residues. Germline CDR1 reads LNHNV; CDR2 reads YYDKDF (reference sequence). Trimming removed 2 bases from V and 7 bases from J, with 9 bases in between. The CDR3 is CATSRPGRQPQHF. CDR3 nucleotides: TGTGCCACCAGCAGACCAGGTCGCCAGCCCCAGCATTTT. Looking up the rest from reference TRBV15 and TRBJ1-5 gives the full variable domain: DAMVIQNPRYQVTQFGKPVTLSCSQTLNHNVMYWYQQKSSQAPKLLFHYYDKDFNNEADTPDNFQSRRPNTSFCFLDIRSPGLGDTAMYLCATSRPGRQPQHFGDGTRLSIL.

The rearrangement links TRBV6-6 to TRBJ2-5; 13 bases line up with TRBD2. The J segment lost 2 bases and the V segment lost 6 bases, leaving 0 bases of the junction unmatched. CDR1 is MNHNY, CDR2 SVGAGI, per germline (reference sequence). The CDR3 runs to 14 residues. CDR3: CASRGLAGQETQYF. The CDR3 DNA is TGTGCCAGCAGGGGACTAGCGGGACAAGAGACCCAGTACTTC.

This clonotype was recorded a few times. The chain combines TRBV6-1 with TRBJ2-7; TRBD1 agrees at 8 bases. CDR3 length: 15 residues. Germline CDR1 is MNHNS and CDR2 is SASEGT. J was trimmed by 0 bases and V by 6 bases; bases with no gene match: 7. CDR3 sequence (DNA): TGTGCCAGCAGCCCGACAGGGGCCAGCTCCTACGAGCAGTACTTC. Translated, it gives CASSPTGASSYEQYF.

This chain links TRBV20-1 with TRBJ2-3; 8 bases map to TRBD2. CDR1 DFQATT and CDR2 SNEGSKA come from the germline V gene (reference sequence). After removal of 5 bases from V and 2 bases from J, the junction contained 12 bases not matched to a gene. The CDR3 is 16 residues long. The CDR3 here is CSAGPTSETYTDTQYF. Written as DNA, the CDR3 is TGCAGTGCTGGCCCGACTAGCGAGACTTACACAGATACGCAGTATTTT.

The CDR3 region is CSARSGSSYEQYF. In DNA form, the CDR3 reads TGCAGTGCTAGATCGGGGAGCTCCTACGAGCAGTACTTC. The genes are TRBV20-1 and TRBJ2-7; D possibly corresponds to TRBD2 (5 bases). Germline V gives CDR1 DFQATT, CDR2 SNEGSKA (reference sequence). The CDR3 loop spans 13 amino acids. V was pared by 2 bases and J by 0 bases, with 8 bases between.

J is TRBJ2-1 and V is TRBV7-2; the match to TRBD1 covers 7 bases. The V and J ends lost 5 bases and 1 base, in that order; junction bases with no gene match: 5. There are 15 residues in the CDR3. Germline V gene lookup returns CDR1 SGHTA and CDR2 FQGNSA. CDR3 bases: TGTGCCAGCAGCCGGACACAGGGGTCCTACAATGAGCAGTTCTTC. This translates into CASSRTQGSYNEQFF.

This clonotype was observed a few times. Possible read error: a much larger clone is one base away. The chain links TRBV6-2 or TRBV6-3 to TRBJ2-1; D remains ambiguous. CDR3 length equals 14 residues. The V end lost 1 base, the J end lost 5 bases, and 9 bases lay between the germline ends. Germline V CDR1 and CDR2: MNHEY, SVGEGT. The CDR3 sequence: CASSYLNRHNEQFF. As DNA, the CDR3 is TGTGCCAGCAGTTACTTAAACCGACACAATGAGCAGTTCTTC.

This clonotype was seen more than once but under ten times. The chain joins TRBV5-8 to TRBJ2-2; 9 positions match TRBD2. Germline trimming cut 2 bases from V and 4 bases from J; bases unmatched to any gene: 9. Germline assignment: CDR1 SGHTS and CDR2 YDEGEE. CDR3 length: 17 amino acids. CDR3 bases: TGTGCCAGCAGCTTAGGGACTAGCTTTTCTGGCACCGGGGAGCTGTTTTTT. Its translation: CASSLGTSFSGTGELFF.

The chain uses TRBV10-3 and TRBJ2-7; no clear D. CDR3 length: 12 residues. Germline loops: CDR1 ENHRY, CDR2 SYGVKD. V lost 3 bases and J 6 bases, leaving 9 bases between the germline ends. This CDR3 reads CAISDVSSEQYF. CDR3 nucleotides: TGTGCCATCAGTGATGTCTCTTCCGAGCAGTACTTC.

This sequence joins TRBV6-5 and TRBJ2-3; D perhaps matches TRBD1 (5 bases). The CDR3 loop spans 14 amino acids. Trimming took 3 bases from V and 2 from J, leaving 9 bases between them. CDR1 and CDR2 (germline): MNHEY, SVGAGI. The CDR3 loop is CASSYQGFTDTQYF. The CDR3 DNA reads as TGTGCCAGCAGTTATCAGGGTTTCACAGATACGCAGTATTTT.

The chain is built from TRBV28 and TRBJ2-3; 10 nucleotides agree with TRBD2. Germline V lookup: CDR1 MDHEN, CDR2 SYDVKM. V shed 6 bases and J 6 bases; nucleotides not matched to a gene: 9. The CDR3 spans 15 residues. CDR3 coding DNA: TGTGCCAGCAGCCCCCAGCGGGGGGGGATGGATACGCAGTATTTT. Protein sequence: CASSPQRGGMDTQYF. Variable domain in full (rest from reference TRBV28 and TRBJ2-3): DVKVTQSSRYLVKRTGEKVFLECVQDMDHENMFWYRQDPGLGLRLIYFSYDVKMKEKGDIPEGYSVSREKKERFSLILESASTNQTSMYLCASSPQRGGMDTQYFGPGTRLTVL.

As DNA, the CDR3 is TGTGCCTGGAGCCTCCGGGACTGGGTGAATGAGCAGTTCTTC. Translation: CAWSLRDWVNEQFF. V and J are TRBV30 and TRBJ2-1; tentative D call: TRBD2 (6 bases). The CDR3 sequence is 14 residues long. Germline V gene lookup returns CDR1 GTSNPN and CDR2 SVGIG (reference sequence). V lost 3 bases and J 7 bases, leaving 16 bases between the germline ends.

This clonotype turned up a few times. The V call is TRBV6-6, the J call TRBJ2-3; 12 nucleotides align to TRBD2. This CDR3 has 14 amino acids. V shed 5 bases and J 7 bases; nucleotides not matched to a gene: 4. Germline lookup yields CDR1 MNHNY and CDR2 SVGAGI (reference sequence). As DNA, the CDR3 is TGTGCCAGCAGTGGACTAGCGGGGTTATATACGCAGTATTTT. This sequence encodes CASSGLAGLYTQYF.